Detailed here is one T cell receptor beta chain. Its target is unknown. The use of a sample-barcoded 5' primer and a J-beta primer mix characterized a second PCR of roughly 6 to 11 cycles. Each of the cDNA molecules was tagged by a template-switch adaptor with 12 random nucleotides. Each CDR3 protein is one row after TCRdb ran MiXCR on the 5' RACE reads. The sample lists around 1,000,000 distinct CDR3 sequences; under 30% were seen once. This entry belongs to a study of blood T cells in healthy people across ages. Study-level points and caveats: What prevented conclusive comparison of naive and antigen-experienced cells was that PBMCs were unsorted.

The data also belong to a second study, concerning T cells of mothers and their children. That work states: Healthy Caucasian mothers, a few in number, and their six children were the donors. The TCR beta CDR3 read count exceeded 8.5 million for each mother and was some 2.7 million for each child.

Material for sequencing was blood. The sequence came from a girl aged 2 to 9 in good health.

The CDR3 region is CASFRKEGKGYTF. In DNA form, the CDR3 reads TGTGCCAGCTTCAGAAAGGAAGGGAAGGGCTACACCTTC. V usage is TRBV6-6 and J usage is TRBJ1-2, with D hard to call. Trimming took off 8 bases at V and 8 bases at J, with 18 bases between the two ends. The CDR3 spans 13 residues. The germline V gene encodes CDR1 MNHNY and CDR2 SVGAGI (reference sequence).